Listed here is a single T cell receptor (beta chain). Antigen specificity is unknown. The germline gives CDR1 SGHTS, CDR2 YDEGEE. The V end lost 0 bases, the J end lost 1 base, and 11 bases lay between the germline ends. The CDR3 is 15 amino acids. The data derive from a study of shared clonotypes between healthy human individuals. Overall study results and limits: Among a few donors, about 5% of naive CD4 clonotypes were found in common.

Some clones are missing from TCRdb's copy, which holds only in-frame ones; the method was immunoSEQ multiplex PCR. Of under 2,500,000 clones in the sample, more than 90% were seen once. The source material was naive CD4+ T cells sorted from blood. Subset reported: CD45RA+ positively selected. This chain uses TRBV5-8 with TRBJ2-7, with D tentatively TRBD1 (6 bases). This TCR was recovered from a man aged 18 to 35 in good health. Here the CDR3 reads CASSLAGDKSYEQYF. The CDR3 region has the DNA TGTGCCAGCAGCTTGGCTGGGGACAAATCCTACGAGCAGTACTTC.